What follows are 10 T cell receptor beta chains derived from one specimen sequenced in a study of blood T cells in healthy people across ages (dated by TCRdb to about 2015). Libraries came from 5' RACE. Sequenced on an Illumina HiSeq 2500. A second PCR of about 6 to 11 cycles was performed with a sample-barcoded 5' primer and a J-beta primer mix. TCRdb itself trimmed the public reads at Q25 with fastp, ran MiXCR and retained productive beta chains. Entries that share a CDR3 protein sequence are merged under the most common genes and DNA. Counted in this sample were approximately 670,000 distinct CDR3 sequences; less than 45% of them appeared once. The ten largest clones take up 25% to 30% of the sample. Sequenced: blood. The source is an elderly man in good health.

The chain joins TRBV5-1 to TRBJ2-5, with D maybe TRBD2 (5 bases). The J call may be incorrect, as the DNA end agrees better with TRBJ2-7. The CDR3 has 13 amino acids. The germline V gene encodes CDR1 SGHRS and CDR2 YFSETQ. CDR3 nucleotide sequence: TGCGCCAGCAGCGTGGGAGACAAAGGCGAGCAGTACTTC. The encoded protein is CASSVGDKGEQYF.

The sample holds one count of this clonotype. CDR3 DNA sequence: TGTGCCAGCAGCACGGGACCGTCTGAAAACATTCAGTACTTC. This translates into CASSTGPSENIQYF. V usage is TRBV28 and J usage is TRBJ2-4; perhaps D is TRBD1 or TRBD2 (5 bases each). Trimming took 6 bases from V and 5 from J, leaving 14 bases between them. The germline gives CDR1 MDHEN, CDR2 SYDVKM. The CDR3 runs 14 residues.

The J gene is TRBJ2-1, the V gene TRBV12-5; D remains unclear. Germline-derived CDR1 and CDR2 are LGHNT and FRNRAP. This CDR3 is built from 14 residues. The V gene lost 0 bases and the J gene lost 1 base, with 4 bases spanning the gap. The CDR3 DNA reads TGTGCTAGTGGTTTGGTACTGTCCTACAATGAGCAGTTCTTC. It specifies CASGLVLSYNEQFF.

There are a few counts of this clonotype. This rearrangement joins TRBV6-5 to TRBJ2-1; D possibly corresponds to TRBD2 (5 bases). The CDR3 totals 12 residues. Deletions cut 6 bases from V and 9 bases from J, with 12 bases between. Germline loops: CDR1 MNHEY, CDR2 SVGAGI. The chain's CDR3 is CASRGSVGEQFF. The CDR3 region has the DNA TGTGCCAGCAGGGGTAGCGTAGGTGAGCAGTTCTTC.

The chain couples TRBV6-6 to TRBJ2-7; D not certain. Germline lookup yields CDR1 MNHNY and CDR2 SVGAGI (reference sequence). The CDR3 totals 12 residues. The V end lost 2 bases, the J end lost 6 bases, and 8 bases lay between the germline ends. CDR3 in amino acids: CASSYERAEQYF. In nucleotides, the CDR3 is TGTGCCAGCAGTTACGAACGGGCCGAGCAGTACTTC.

This clonotype has a handful of counts. The CDR3 here is CASSEQGIGSPLHF. CDR3 DNA: TGTGCCAGCAGCGAACAGGGAATTGGTTCACCCCTCCACTTT. The chain carries TRBV7-6 and TRBJ1-6; the D gene is possibly TRBD1 (6 bases). Trimming removed 5 bases at V and 9 bases at J, with 14 bases between. Germline V lookup: CDR1 SGHVS, CDR2 FNYEAQ. The CDR3 runs 14 residues. Variable domain in full (rest from reference TRBV7-6 and TRBJ1-6): GAGVSQSPRYKVTKRGQDVALRCDPISGHVSLYWYRQALGQGPEFLTYFNYEAQQDKSGLPNDRFSAERPEGSISTLTIQRTEQRDSAMYRCASSEQGIGSPLHFGNGTRLTVT.

This clonotype was counted between two and nine times. The chain carries TRBV4-1 and TRBJ1-4; D gene ambiguous. In germline, CDR1 is MGHRA, CDR2 YSYEKL. Trimming shortened V by 3 bases and J by 5 bases, and 13 bases separated the two germline ends. There are 15 residues in the CDR3. In DNA form, the CDR3 reads TGCGCCAGCAGCCAGATTCGGGGAGGGAATGAAAAACTGTTTTTT. This codes for CASSQIRGGNEKLFF.

The chain employs TRBV11-1 and TRBJ2-2, with TRBD2 matching over 10 bases. V was clipped by 8 bases and J by 1 base; unmatched bases: 4. The CDR3 extends over 15 amino acids. CDR1 SGHAT and CDR2 FQDESV come from the germline V gene (reference sequence). The CDR3 reads CASGRLAGNTGELFF. CDR3 nucleotides: TGTGCCAGCGGCAGACTAGCGGGGAACACCGGGGAGCTGTTTTTT.

The CDR3 sequence is CASRQQGVRSYEQYF. For the CDR3, the DNA is TGTGCCAGCAGGCAACAGGGGGTAAGGTCCTACGAGCAGTACTTC. This chain joins TRBV2 and TRBJ2-7, with 8 nucleotides matching TRBD1. CDR3 length: 15 residues. Germline V gives CDR1 SNHLY, CDR2 FYNNEI. The V and J ends lost 6 bases and 1 base, in that order; junction bases with no gene match: 8.

This clonotype turned up a few times. This chain uses TRBV7-8 with TRBJ1-2, with D possibly matching TRBD1 (5 bases). CDR1 is SGHVS, CDR2 FQNEAQ, per germline. Trimming stripped 1 base from V and 4 bases from J, with 16 bases between. The CDR3 consists of 16 residues. The CDR3 region has the DNA TGTGCCAGCAGCTTAGTCGGGGACGGATCTGTCTATGGCTACACCTTC. Encoded protein: CASSLVGDGSVYGYTF.